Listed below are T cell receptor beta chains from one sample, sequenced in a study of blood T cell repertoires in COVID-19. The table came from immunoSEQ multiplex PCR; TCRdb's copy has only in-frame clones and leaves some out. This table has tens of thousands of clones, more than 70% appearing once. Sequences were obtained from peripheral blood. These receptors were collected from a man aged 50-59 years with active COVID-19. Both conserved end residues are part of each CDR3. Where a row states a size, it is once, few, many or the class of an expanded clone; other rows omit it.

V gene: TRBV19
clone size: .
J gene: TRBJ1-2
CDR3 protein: CASSLSTGLDYGYTF

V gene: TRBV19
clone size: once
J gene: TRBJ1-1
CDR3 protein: CASSATGVTEAFF

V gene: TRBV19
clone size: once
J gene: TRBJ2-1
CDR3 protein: CASSPPGRGQFF

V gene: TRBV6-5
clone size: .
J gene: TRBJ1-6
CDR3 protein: CASSYSRDRENSPLHF

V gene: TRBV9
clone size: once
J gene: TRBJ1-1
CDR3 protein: CASSDPQGANTEAFF

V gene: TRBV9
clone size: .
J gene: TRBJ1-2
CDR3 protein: CASSSSGGGYTF

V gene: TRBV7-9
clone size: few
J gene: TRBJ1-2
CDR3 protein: CASQGDYGYTF

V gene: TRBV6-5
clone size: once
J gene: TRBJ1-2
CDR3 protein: CASSYGDKYGYTF

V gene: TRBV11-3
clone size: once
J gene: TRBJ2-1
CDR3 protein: CASSLGLAGYPNEQFF

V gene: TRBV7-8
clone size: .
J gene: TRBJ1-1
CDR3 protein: CASSKRQGALNTEAFF

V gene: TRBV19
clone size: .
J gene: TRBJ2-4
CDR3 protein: CASSPRTGGNIQYF

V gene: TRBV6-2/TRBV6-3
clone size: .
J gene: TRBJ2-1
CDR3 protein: CASSYSSSTGGDEQFF

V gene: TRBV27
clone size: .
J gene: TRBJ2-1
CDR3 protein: CASGLWGGQFF

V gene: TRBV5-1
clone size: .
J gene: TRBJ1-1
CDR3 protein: CASSETGETEAFF

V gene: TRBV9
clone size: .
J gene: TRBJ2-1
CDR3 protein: CASSVERLGQYQFF

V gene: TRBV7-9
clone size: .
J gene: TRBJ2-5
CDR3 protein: CASSVKTGHIQETQYF

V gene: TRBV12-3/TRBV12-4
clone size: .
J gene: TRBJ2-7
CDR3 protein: CASSRTTGYEQYF

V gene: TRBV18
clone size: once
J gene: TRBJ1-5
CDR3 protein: CASSPSGQGNQPQHF

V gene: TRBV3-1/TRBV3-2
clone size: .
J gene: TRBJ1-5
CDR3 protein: CASSQAGQGNQPQHF

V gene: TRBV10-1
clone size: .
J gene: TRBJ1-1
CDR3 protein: CASSPERTAGGFF

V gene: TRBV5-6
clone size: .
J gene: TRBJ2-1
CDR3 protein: CASSLGLADNEQFF

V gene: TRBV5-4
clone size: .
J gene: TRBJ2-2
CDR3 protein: CASSQRQGGTGELFF

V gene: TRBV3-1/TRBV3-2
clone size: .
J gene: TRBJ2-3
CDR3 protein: CASSSAGTSGRYDTQYF

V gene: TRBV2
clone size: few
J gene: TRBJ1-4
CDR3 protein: CASSRQVGREKLFF

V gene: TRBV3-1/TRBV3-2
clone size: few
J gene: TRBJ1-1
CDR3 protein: CASSLTGRGGAFF

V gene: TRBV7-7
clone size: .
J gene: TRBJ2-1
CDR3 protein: CASSLGSGQGAGKQFF

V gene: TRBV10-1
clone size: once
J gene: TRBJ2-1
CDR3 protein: CASSGGLDEQFF

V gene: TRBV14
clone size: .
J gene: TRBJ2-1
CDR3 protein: CASSQAGGSNEQFF

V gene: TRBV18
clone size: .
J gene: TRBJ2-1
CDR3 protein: CASSPGQTNEQFF

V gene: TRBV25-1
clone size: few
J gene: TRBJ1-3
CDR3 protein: CASSDGTGFSGNTIYF

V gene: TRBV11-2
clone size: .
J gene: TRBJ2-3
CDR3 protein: CASSPRNSGTTDTQYF

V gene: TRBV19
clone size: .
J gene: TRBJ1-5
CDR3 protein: CASSTSTGRQPQHF

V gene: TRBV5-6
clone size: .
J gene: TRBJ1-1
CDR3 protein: CASSLYGGPGNTEAFF

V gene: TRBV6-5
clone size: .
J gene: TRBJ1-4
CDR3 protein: CASKRGQGANEKLFF

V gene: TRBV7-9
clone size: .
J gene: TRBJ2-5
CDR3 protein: CASSLIWALGQGVQETQYF

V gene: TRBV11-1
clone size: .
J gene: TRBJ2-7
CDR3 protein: CASSPHSYEQYF

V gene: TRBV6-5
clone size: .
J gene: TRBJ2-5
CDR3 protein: CASSYGGSETQYF

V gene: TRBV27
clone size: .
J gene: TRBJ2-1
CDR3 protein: CASSLSGLAGGEQFF

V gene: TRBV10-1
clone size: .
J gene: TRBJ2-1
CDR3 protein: CASSEFASGSTNEQFF

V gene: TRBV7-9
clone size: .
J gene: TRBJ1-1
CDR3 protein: CASSYTGAEAFF

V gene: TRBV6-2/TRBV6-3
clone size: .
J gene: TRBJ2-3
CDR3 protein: CASSSNGASTDTQYF

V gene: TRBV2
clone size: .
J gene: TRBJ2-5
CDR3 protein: CASTRASGVETQYF

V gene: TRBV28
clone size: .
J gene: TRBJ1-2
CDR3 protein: CASSSTGYGYTF

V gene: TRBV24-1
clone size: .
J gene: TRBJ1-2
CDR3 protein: CATSGGQGRTYGYTF

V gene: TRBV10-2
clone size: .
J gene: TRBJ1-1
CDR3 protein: CASMANTEAFF

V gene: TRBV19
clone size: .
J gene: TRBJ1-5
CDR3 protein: CASSWTGQPQHF

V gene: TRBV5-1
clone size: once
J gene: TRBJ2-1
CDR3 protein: CASSSLAGGPNEQFF

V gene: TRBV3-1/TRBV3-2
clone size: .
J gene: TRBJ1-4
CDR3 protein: CASSGTGLNEKLFF

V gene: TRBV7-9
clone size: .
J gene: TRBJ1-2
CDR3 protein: CASSFGREYGYTF

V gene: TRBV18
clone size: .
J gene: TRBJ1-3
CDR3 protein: CASSPKRTGSGNTIYF

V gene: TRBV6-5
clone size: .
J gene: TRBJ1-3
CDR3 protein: CASSLQGGNTIYF

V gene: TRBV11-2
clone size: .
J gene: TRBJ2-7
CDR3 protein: CASSLFAFGGYEQYF

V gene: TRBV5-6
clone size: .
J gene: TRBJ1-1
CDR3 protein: CASSYTGGWTEAFF

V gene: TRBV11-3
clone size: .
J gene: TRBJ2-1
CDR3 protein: CASSPQVAGSNEQFF